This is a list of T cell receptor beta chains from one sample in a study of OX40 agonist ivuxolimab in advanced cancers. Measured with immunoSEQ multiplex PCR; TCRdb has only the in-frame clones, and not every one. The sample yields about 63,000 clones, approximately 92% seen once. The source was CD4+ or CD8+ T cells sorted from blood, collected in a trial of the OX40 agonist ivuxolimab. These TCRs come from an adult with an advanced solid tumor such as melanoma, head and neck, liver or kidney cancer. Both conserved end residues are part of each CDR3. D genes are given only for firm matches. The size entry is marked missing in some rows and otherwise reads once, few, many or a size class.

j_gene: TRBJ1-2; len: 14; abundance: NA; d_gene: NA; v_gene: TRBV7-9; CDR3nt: TGTGCCAGCAGCTTAGAGGGCAGGGTGAATGGCTACACCTTC; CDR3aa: CASSLEGRVNGYTF
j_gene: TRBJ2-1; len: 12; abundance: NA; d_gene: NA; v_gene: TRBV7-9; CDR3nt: TGTGCCAGCAGCTTCTTCCTGAATGAGCAGTTCTTC; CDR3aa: CASSFFLNEQFF
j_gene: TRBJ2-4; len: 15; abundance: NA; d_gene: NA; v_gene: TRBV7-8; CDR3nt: TGTGCCAGCAGCTCGGCCGGGGGCGACCAAAACATTCAGTACTTC; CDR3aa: CASSSAGGDQNIQYF
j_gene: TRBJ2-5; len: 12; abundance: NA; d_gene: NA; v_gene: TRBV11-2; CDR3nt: TGTGCCAGCAGCCGGGACATAGAGACCCAGTACTTC; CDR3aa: CASSRDIETQYF
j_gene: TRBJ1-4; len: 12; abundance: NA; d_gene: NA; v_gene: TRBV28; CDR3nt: TGTGCCAGCCACGGGTTTCTTGAAAAACTGTTTTTT; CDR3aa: CASHGFLEKLFF
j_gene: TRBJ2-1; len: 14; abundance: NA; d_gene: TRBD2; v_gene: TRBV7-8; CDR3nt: TGTGCCAGCAGCTTTAGGCTAGCGGGAGGTGAGCAGTTCTTC; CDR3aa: CASSFRLAGGEQFF
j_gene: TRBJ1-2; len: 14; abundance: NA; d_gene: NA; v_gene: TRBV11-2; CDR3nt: TGTGCCAGCAGCTTAGAAAACAGGGTCTATGGCTACACCTTC; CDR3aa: CASSLENRVYGYTF
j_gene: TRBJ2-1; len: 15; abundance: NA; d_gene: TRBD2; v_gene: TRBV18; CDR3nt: TGTGCCAGCTCATCTAGCGGGGCCGATTACAATGAGCAGTTCTTC; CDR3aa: CASSSSGADYNEQFF
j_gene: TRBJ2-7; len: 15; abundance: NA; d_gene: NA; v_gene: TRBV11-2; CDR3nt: TGTGCCAGCAGCTTAGGGGGCCCGGCGTGGGTCGAGCAGTACTTC; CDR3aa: CASSLGGPAWVEQYF
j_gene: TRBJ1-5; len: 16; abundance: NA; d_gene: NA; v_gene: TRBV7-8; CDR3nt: TGTGCCAGCAGCTATGCGGAAGACAGGCCCAATCAGCCCCAGCATTTT; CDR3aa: CASSYAEDRPNQPQHF
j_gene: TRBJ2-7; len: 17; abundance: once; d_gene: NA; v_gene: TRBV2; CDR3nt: TGTGCCAGCAGTGGGTGGAGCGGGAACCAGCAGGGGTACGAGCAGTACTTC; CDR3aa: CASSGWSGNQQGYEQYF
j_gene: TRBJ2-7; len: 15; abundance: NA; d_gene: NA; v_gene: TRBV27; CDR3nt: TGTGCCAGCAGTTTCGGTAGAGGGGGGGGCTACGAGCAGTACTTC; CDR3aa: CASSFGRGGGYEQYF
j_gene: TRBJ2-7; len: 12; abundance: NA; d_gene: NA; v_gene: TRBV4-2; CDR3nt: TGTGCCAGCAGCCAAGGGGGGTACGAGCAGTACTTC; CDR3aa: CASSQGGYEQYF
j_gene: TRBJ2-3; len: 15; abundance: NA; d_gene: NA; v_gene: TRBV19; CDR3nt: TGTGCCAGTAGTTACACTAGCACGGTCACAGATACGCAGTATTTT; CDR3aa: CASSYTSTVTDTQYF
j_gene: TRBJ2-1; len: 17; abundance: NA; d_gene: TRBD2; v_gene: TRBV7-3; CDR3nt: TGTGCCAGCAGCTCCCCGGGACTAGCGGGAGGCTACAATGAGCAGTTCTTC; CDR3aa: CASSSPGLAGGYNEQFF
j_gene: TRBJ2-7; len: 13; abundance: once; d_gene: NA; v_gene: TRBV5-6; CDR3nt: TGTGCCAGCAGCTTGTTGGTTGGCTACGAGCAGTACTTC; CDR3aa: CASSLLVGYEQYF
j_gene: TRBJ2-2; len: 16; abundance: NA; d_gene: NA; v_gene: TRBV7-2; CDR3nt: TGTGCCAGCAGCTCCGAGGGCTGGGGGTACACCGGGGAGCTGTTTTTT; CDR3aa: CASSSEGWGYTGELFF
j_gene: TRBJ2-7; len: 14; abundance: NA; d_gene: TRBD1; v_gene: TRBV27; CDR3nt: TGTGCCAGCAGTTGGACAGGGGGAGCCTACGAGCAGTACTTC; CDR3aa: CASSWTGGAYEQYF
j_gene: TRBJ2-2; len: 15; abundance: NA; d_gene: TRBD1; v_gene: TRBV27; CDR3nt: TGTGCCAGCAGTTACTACAGGGGCGCGGGCGGGGAGCTGTTTTTT; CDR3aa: CASSYYRGAGGELFF
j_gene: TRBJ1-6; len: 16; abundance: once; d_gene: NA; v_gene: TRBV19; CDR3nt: TGTGCCAGTAGTATCGCCCAGAACTCCTATAATTCACCCCTCCACTTT; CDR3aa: CASSIAQNSYNSPLHF
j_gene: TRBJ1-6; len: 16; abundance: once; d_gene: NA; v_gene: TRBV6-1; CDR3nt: TGTGCCAGCAGTGAAGCTCTTTGGACAGATAATTCACCCCTCCACTTT; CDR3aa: CASSEALWTDNSPLHF
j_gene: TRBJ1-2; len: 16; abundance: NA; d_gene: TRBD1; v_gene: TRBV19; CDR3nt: TGTGCCAGTAGTGTGGGGGTCAGGACAGGGGACTATGGCTACACCTTC; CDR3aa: CASSVGVRTGDYGYTF
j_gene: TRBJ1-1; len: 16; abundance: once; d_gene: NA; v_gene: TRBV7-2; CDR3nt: TGTGCCAGCAGCTTAAGGGGGACACCGAGGGGTACTGAAGCTTTCTTT; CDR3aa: CASSLRGTPRGTEAFF
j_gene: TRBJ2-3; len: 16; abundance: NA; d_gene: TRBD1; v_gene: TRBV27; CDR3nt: TGTGCCAGCAGATGGTCAACAGGGGCTCCCTTGGATACGCAGTATTTT; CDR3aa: CASRWSTGAPLDTQYF
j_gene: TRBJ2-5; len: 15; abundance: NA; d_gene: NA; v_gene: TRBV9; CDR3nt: TGTGCCAGCAGCGCAGGGGTGGGGGGACAAGAGACCCAGTACTTC; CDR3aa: CASSAGVGGQETQYF
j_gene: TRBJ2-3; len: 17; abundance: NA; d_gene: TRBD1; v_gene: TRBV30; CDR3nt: TGTGCCTGGTCCTCCCTCGGGACAGGTTTTCTCACAGATACGCAGTATTTT; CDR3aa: CAWSSLGTGFLTDTQYF
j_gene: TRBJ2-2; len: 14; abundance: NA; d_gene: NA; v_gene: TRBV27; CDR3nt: TGTGCCAGCAATGGTCTGGGGAACACCGGGGAGCTGTTTTTT; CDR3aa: CASNGLGNTGELFF
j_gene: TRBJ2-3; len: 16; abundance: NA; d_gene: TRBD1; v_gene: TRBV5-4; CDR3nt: TGTGCCAGCAGCTCCGACAGGGGGCGCCGCCCAGATACGCAGTATTTT; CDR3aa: CASSSDRGRRPDTQYF
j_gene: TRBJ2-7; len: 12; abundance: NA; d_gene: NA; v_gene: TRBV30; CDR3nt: TGTGCCTGGAGTGTACAAGGCCACGAGCAGTACTTC; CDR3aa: CAWSVQGHEQYF
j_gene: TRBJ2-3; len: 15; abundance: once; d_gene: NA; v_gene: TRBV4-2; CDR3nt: TGTGCCAGCAGCCAAGATGGAAGCGATTTAGATACGCAGTATTTT; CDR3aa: CASSQDGSDLDTQYF
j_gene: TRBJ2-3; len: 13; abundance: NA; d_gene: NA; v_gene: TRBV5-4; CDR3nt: TGTGCCAGCAGCTGGGGAGTCACAGATACGCAGTATTTT; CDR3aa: CASSWGVTDTQYF
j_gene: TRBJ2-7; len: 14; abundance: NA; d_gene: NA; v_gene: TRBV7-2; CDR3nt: TGTGCCAGCACCCTCGACGGGGTCACCTACGAGCAGTACTTC; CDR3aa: CASTLDGVTYEQYF
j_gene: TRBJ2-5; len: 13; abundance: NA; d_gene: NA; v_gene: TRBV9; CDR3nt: TGTGCCAGCAGCGTAGCGCCTGGCGAGACCCAGTACTTC; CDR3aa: CASSVAPGETQYF
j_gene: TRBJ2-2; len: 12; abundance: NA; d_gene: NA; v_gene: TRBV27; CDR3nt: TGTGCCAGCAGTTTCCGCACCGGGGAGCTGTTTTTT; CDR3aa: CASSFRTGELFF
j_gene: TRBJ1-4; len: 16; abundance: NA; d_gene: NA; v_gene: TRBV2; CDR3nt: TGTGCCAGCATACCTGTTATTGTAGGGTCAGATGAAAAACTGTTTTTT; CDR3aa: CASIPVIVGSDEKLFF
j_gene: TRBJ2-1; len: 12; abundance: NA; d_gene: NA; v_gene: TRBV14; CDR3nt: TGTGCCAGCAGCCAAGCTGGGTTAGAGCAGTTCTTC; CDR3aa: CASSQAGLEQFF
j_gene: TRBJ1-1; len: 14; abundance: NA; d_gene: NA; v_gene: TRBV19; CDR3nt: TGTGCCAGTAGTATCGGACAGACGAACACTGAAGCTTTCTTT; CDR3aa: CASSIGQTNTEAFF
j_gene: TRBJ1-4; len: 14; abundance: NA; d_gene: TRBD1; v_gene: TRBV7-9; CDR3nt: TGTGCCAGCAGTGGACAGGGCCCGGATGAAAAACTGTTTTTT; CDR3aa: CASSGQGPDEKLFF
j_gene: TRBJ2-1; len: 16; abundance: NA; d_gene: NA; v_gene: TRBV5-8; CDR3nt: TGTGCCAGCAGCTTGGATCGGGACCTCTCCTACAATGAGCAGTTCTTC; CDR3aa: CASSLDRDLSYNEQFF
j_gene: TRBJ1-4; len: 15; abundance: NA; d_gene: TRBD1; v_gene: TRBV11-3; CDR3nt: TGTGCCAGCAGCTTATCAGGGGGCGAGGGAGAAAAACTGTTTTTT; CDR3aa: CASSLSGGEGEKLFF
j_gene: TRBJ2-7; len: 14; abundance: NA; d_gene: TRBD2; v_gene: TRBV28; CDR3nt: TGTGCCAGCAGTTTGCCTAGCGGGTCCTACGAGCAGTACTTC; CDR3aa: CASSLPSGSYEQYF
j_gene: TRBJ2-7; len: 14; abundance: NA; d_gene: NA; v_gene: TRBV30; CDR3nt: TGTGCCTGGAGTCTTCCGGGATTAAACTACGAGCAGTACTTC; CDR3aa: CAWSLPGLNYEQYF
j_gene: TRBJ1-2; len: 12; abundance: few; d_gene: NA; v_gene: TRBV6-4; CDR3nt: TGTGCCAGCCTTAGTCCGGACGGTGGCTACACCTTC; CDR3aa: CASLSPDGGYTF
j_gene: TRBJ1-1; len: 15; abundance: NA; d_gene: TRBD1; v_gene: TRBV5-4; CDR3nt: TGTGCCAGCAGCTTGGGGACAGGGGGTAACACTGAAGCTTTCTTT; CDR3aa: CASSLGTGGNTEAFF
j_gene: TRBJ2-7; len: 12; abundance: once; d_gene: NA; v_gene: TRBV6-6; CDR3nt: TGTGCCAGCAGTTCACAGGGATACGAGCAGTACTTC; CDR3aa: CASSSQGYEQYF
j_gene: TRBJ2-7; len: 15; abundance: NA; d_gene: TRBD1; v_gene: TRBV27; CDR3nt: TGTGCCAGCAGGTCGCCGGGGACAGGCGGCTACGAGCAGTACTTC; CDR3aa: CASRSPGTGGYEQYF
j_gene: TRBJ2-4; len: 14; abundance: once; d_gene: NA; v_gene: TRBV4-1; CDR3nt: TGCGCCAGCAGCCAAGTAGGTAGCGGGACAGAGCAGTACTTC; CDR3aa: CASSQVGSGTEQYF
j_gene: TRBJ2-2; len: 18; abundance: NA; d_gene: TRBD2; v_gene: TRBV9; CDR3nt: TGTGCCAGCAGCGATAACCCCATAGCGGGAGAAGACACCGGGGAGCTGTTTTTT; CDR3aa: CASSDNPIAGEDTGELFF
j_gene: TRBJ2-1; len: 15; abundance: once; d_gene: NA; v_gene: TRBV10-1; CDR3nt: TGCGCCAGCAGTCCTGAAGGGTGGGGGTACAATGAGCAGTTCTTC; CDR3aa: CASSPEGWGYNEQFF
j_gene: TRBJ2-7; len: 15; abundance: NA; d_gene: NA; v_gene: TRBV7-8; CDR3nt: TGTGCCAGCAGCTTAGTGGAGACTAGGGTGTACGAGCAGTACTTC; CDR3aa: CASSLVETRVYEQYF
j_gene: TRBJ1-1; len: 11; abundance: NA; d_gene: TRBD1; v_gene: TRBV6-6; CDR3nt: TGTGCCAGCAGTACAGGGGTTGAAGCTTTCTTT; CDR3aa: CASSTGVEAFF
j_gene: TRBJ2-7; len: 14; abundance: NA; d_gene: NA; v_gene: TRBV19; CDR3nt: TGTGCCAGTAGTATTTTGGGAGGGGGCGCAGAGCAGTACTTC; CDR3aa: CASSILGGGAEQYF
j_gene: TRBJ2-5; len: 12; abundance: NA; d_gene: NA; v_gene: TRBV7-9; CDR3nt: TGTGCCAGCAGCCCGTACCAAGAGACCCAGTACTTC; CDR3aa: CASSPYQETQYF
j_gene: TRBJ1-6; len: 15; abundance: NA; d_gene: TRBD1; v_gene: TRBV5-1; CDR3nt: TGCGCCAGCAGAAAGGACAGGGGCTATAATTCACCCCTCCACTTT; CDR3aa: CASRKDRGYNSPLHF
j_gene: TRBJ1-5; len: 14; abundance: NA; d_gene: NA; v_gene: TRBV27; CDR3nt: TGTGCCAGCAGTTACGGGACGCCCAATCAGCCCCAGCATTTT; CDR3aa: CASSYGTPNQPQHF
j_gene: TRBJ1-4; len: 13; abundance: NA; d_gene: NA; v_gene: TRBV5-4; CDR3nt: TGTGCCAGCAGCACGACAGAGAATGAAAAACTGTTTTTT; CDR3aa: CASSTTENEKLFF
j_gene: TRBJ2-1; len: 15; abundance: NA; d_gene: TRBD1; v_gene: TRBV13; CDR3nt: TGTGCCAGCAGCTTAGCGGGACAGGGGTACAATGAGCAGTTCTTC; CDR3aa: CASSLAGQGYNEQFF
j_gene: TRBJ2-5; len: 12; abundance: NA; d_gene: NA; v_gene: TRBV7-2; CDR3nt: TGTGCCAGCAGGTTCCTAGGCGAGACCCAGTACTTC; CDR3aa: CASRFLGETQYF
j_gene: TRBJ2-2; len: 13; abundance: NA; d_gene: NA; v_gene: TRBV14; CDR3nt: TGTGCCAGCAGCGGGCACAACACCGGGGAGCTGTTTTTT; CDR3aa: CASSGHNTGELFF
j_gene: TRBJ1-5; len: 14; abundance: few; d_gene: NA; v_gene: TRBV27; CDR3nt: TGTGCCAGCAGTTTAAACAGGTCCAATCAGCCCCAGCATTTT; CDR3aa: CASSLNRSNQPQHF